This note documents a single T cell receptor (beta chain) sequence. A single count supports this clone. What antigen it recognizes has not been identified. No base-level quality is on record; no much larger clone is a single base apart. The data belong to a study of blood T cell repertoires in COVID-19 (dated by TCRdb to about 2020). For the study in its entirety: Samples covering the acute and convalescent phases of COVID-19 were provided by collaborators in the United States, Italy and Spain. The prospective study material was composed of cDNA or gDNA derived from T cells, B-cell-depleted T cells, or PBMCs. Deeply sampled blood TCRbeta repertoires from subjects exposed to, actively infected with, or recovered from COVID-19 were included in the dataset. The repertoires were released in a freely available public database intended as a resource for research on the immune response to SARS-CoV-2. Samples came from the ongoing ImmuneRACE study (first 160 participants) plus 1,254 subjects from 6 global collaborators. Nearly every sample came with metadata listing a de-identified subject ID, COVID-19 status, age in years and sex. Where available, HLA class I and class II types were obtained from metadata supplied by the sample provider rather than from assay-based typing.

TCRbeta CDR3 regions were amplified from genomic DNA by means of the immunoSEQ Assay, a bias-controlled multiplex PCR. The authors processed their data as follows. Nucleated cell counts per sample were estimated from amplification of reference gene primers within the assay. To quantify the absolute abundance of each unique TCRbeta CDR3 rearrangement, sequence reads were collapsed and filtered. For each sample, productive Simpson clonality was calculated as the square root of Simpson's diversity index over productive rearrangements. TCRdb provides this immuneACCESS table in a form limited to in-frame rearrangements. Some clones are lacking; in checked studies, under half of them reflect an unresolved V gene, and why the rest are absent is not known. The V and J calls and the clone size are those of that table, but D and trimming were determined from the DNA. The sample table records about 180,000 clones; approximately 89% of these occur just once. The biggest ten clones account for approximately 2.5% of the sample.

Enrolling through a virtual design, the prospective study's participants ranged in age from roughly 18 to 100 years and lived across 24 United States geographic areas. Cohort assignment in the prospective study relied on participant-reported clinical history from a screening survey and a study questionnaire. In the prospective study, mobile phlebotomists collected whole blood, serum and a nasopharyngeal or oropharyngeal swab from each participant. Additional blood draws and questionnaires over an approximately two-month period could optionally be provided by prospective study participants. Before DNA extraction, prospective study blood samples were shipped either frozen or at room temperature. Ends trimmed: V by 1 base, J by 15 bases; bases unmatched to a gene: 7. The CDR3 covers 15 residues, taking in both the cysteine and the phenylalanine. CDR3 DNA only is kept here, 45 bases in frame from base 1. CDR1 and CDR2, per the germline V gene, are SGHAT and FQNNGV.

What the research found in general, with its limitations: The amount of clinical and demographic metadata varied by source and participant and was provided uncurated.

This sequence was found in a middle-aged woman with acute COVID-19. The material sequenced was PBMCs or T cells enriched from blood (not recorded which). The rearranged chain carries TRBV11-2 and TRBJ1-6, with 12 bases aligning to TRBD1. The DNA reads TGTGCCAGCAGCTTAGGAGGGACAGGGGGCACTATCCTCCACTTT. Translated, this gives CASSLGGTGGTILHF.